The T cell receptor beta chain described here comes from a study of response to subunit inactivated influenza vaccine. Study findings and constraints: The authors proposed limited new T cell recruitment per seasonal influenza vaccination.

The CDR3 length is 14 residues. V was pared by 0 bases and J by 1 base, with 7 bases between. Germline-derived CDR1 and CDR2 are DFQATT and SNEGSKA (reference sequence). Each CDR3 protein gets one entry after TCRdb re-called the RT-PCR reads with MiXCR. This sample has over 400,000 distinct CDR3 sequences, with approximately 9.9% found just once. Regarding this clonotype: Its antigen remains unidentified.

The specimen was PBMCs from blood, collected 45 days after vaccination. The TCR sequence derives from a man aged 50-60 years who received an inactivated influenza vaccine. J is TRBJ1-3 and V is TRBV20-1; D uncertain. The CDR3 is CSARDGESGNTIYF. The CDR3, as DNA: TGCAGTGCTAGAGACGGGGAGTCTGGAAACACCATATATTTT.